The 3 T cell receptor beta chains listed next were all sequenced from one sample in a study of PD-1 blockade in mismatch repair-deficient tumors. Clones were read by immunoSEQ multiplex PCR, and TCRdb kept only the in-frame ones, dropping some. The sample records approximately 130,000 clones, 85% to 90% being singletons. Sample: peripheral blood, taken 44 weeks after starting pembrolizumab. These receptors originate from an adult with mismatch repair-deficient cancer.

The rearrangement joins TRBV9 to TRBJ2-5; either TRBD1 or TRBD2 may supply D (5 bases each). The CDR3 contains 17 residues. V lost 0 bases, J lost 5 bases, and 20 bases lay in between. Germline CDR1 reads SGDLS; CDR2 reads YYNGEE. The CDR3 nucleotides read TGTGCCAGCAGCGTAGCTCGGCTAGAGGGGCGTAGTGAGACCCAGTACTTC. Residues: CASSVARLEGRSETQYF.

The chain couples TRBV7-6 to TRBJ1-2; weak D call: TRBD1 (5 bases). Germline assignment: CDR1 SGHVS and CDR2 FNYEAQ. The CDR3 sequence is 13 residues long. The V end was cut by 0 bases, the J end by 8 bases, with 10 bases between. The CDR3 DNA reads TGTGCCAGCAGCTTAGCTGGAGGGGAGGGCTACACCTTC. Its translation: CASSLAGGEGYTF. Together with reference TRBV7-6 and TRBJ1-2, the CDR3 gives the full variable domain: GAGVSQSPRYKVTKRGQDVALRCDPISGHVSLYWYRQALGQGPEFLTYFNYEAQQDKSGLPNDRFSAERPEGSISTLTIQRTEQRDSAMYRCASSLAGGEGYTFGSGTRLTVV.

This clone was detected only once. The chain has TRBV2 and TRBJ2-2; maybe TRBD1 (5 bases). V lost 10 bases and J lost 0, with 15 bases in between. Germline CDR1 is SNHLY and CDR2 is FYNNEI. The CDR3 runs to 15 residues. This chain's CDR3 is CATDIRTSNTGELFF. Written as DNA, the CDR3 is TGTGCCACCGATATCCGGACATCGAACACCGGGGAGCTGTTTTTT.